This TCR beta chain was sequenced during a study of cytomegalovirus exposure and HLA in healthy donors. Study summary: Assignment to the Caucasian-associated ancestry cluster applied to around 82% of the roughly 420 genotyped donors. Regarding the study as a whole: Researchers reported that a few CMV-associated chains were confirmed in vitro as CMV antigen-specific. In a later analysis, parvovirus B19, influenza, CMV and Epstein-Barr virus appeared linked to several top co-occurrence clusters. In a later analysis, the majority of CMV-associated beta chains seemingly showed HLA restriction.

Germline-derived CDR1 and CDR2 are SQVTM and ANQGSEA. The V end was cut by 5 bases, the J end by 4 bases, with 11 bases between. The CDR3 spans 12 residues. Turning to this clone: The antigen remains unidentified.

The primer mix had 60 Vbeta and 13 Jbeta primers. Data came from immunoSEQ multiplex PCR; TCRdb stores just in-frame clones and leaves some out. The table lists approximately 82,000 clones, around four fifths of them singletons. Sample: PBMCs. The TCR originated in a woman in her forties or fifties in good health and CMV-seropositive. The V and J genes are TRBV29-1 and TRBJ2-5; TRBD1 is a possible D gene (6 bases). CDR3 nucleotide sequence: TGCAGCGTTCGGGCGGACAGAGAGACCCAGTACTTC. Its protein product is CSVRADRETQYF.